The 8 T cell receptor beta chains in this list originate from one sample, sequenced in a study of cytomegalovirus exposure and HLA in healthy donors. Both 60 Vbeta primers and 13 Jbeta primers went into the PCR. Assay used: immunoSEQ multiplex PCR; TCRdb lists only in-frame clones, some missing. The sample contains fewer than 200,000 clones, around 79% of which appear only once. Sequenced material: PBMCs. The receptors shown here come from a middle-aged man in good health and CMV-seronegative.

The chain uses TRBV6-5 and TRBJ2-7; 9 nucleotides align to TRBD2. V gave up 5 bases and J gave up 0 bases; unmatched junction bases: 5. The CDR3 is 15 amino acids. Germline CDR1 and CDR2: MNHEY and SVGAGI. DNA of the CDR3: TGTGCCAGCAGTCGCCTAGCGGGGAGCTCCTACGAGCAGTACTTC. Encoded protein: CASSRLAGSSYEQYF.

The rearrangement uses TRBV9 and TRBJ2-3; D is possibly TRBD2 (6 bases). Between the trimmed V and J ends, which lost 4 bases and 2 bases, there was a span of 14 bases. The CDR3 loop spans 15 amino acids. Germline lookup yields CDR1 SGDLS and CDR2 YYNGEE. CDR3 amino acids: CASSPRLENTDTQYF. The CDR3 region has the DNA TGTGCCAGCAGCCCGCGACTAGAAAACACAGATACGCAGTATTTT. The full variable domain, rest sourced from reference TRBV9 and TRBJ2-3, is DSGVTQTPKHLITATGQRVTLRCSPRSGDLSVYWYQQSLDQGLQFLIQYYNGEERAKGNILERFSAQQFPDLHSELNLSSLELGDSALYFCASSPRLENTDTQYFGPGTRLTVL.

This chain joins TRBV9 and TRBJ2-3; 10 bases align to TRBD2. The CDR3 runs to 16 residues. Germline V gives CDR1 SGDLS, CDR2 YYNGEE. Trimming took 4 bases from V and 2 from J; bases not matched to a gene: 7. The CDR3 region has the DNA TGTGCCAGCAGCCTCGGACTAGCGGACACCACAGATACGCAGTATTTT. Its translation is CASSLGLADTTDTQYF.

This clone was seen more than once but under ten times. The rearrangement uses TRBV15 and TRBJ2-1, with 7 nucleotides matching TRBD1. V lost 5 bases to trimming and J lost 4 bases; unmatched junction nucleotides: 20. CDR3 length: 19 amino acids. Germline CDR1 LNHNV, CDR2 YYDKDF (reference sequence). As DNA, the CDR3 is TGTGCCACCAGCGGAGGCCGGCCCTCACACAGGGGCTTTTACAATGAGCAGTTCTTC. It yields the protein CATSGGRPSHRGFYNEQFF.

This clone was counted a single time. The chain employs TRBV10-3 and TRBJ1-1; 12 nucleotides align to TRBD1. Germline values: CDR1 ENHRY, CDR2 SYGVKD. V trimming: 5 bases; J trimming: 6 bases; junction bases outside the gene matches: 4. The CDR3 contains 14 residues. CDR3 amino acids: CAISLGTGGSEAFF. CDR3 bases: TGTGCCATCAGTCTCGGGACAGGGGGCTCTGAAGCTTTCTTT.

The rearrangement joins TRBV29-1 to TRBJ1-2; 9 positions match TRBD1. Looked up from germline, CDR1 is SQVTM and CDR2 is ANQGSEA. The CDR3 spans 15 residues. The J segment lost 4 bases and the V segment lost 7 bases, leaving 13 bases of the junction unmatched. CDR3: CSAMGPLQGAYGYTF. The DNA of the CDR3 is TGCAGCGCCATGGGCCCCCTACAGGGGGCCTATGGCTACACCTTC.

The chain combines TRBV5-6 with TRBJ1-1; D is ambiguous. Germline CDR1 reads SGHDT; CDR2 reads YYEEEE. The CDR3 sequence is 15 residues long. Trimming removed 4 bases from V and 2 bases from J, with 15 bases in between. CDR3 loop: CASSPSGRSNTEAFF. The CDR3 coding sequence is TGTGCCAGCAGCCCCAGTGGCAGATCTAACACTGAAGCTTTCTTT.

This clone appeared a few times. This chain joins TRBV7-3 and TRBJ2-3; the D gene is possibly TRBD2 (5 bases). CDR1 SGHTA and CDR2 FQGTGA come from the germline V gene. The CDR3 loop spans 15 amino acids. With 2 bases removed from V and 0 bases from J, the gap between germline ends came to 9 bases. The CDR3 region is CASSLGLLSTDTQYF. CDR3 nucleotide sequence: TGTGCCAGCAGCTTAGGACTCCTTAGCACAGATACGCAGTATTTT.